The clone carrying this TCR beta chain was seen many times. Its antigen remains unknown. The data were obtained in a study of CD8 T cells in ankylosing spondylitis. The study's findings and limits: A TCR beta motif made of about eight highly homologous variants seemed typical of ankylosing spondylitis blood. Reportedly, disease-linked clones are significantly enriched in ankylosing spondylitis patients' matched synovial fluid.

From the 5' RACE reads, TCRdb called clonotypes with MiXCR, one entry per CDR3 protein. Counted here are approximately 540,000 distinct CDR3 sequences, roughly 13% occurring once; the ten biggest clones make up approximately 7%. The CDR3 is made up of 14 amino acids. Per germline, CDR1 MNHNY and CDR2 SVGAGI (reference sequence). V lost 2 bases to trimming and J lost 1 base, with 8 bases between them. The source material was blood, either unsorted or a sorted T cell fraction (not recorded which). This receptor was taken from a male donor with ankylosing spondylitis. The genes are TRBV6-6 and TRBJ1-1; D not resolved. The CDR3 DNA sequence: TGTGCCAGCAGTTACGGTGGCGGGAACACTGAAGCTTTCTTT. Its protein is CASSYGGGNTEAFF.